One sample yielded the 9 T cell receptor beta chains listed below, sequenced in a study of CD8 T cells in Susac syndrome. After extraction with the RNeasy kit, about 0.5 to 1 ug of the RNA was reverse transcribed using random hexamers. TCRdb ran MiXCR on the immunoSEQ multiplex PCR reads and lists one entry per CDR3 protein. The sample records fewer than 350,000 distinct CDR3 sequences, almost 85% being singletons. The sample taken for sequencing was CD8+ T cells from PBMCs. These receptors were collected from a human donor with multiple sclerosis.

The CDR3: CASSLPAGQVEYTQYF. CDR3 DNA sequence: TGTGCCAGCAGCCTTCCAGCTGGACAGGTTGAATATACGCAGTATTTT. The chain links TRBV6-2 or TRBV6-3 to TRBJ2-3; 7 bases line up with TRBD1. Germline CDR1 and CDR2: MNHEY and SVGEGT. V was pared by 6 bases and J by 7 bases, with 16 bases of the junction left unmatched. This CDR3 contains 16 residues.

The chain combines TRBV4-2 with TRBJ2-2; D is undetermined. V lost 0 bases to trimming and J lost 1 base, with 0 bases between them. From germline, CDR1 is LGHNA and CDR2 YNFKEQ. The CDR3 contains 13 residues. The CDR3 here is CASSQENTGELFF. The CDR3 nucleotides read TGTGCCAGCAGCCAAGAGAACACCGGGGAGCTGTTTTTT.

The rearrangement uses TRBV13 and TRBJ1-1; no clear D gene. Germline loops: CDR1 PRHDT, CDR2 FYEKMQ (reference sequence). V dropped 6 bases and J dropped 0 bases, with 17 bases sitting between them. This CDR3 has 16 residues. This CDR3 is CASRSGLTPMNTEAFF. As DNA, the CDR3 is TGTGCCAGCAGGTCCGGACTGACGCCCATGAACACTGAAGCTTTCTTT.

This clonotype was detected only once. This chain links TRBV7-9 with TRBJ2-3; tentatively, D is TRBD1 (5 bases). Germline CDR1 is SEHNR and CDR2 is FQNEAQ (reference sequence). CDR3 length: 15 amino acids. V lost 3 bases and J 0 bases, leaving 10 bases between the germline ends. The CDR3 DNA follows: TGTGCCAGCAGCTTTCAAGGGGCCAGCACAGATACGCAGTATTTT. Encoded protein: CASSFQGASTDTQYF.

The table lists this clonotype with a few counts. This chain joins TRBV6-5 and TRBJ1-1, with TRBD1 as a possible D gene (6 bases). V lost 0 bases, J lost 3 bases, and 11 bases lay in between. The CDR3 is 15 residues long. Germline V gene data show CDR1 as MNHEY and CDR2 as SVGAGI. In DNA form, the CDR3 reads TGTGCCAGCAGTTACTCAGGACAGTCCTACACTGAAGCTTTCTTT. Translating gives CASSYSGQSYTEAFF.

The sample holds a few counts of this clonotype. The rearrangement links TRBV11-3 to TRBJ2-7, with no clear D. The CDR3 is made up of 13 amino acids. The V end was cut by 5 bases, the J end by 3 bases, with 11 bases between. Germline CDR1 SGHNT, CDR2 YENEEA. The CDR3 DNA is TGTGCCAGCAGCGCAGCTCTCGGCTACGAGCAGTACTTC. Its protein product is CASSAALGYEQYF.

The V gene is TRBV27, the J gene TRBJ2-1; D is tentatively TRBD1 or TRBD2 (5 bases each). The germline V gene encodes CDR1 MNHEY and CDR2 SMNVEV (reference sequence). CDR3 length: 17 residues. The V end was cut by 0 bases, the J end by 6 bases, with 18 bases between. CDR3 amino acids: CASSLSGYGAISNEQFF. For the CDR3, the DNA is TGTGCCAGCAGTTTATCAGGCTACGGGGCGATTAGCAATGAGCAGTTCTTC.

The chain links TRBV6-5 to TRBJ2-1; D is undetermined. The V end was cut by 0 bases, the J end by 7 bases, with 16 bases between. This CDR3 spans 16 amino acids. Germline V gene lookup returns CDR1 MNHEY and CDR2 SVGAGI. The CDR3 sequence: CASSYSLTGLGNEQFF. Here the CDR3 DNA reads TGTGCCAGCAGTTACTCTCTGACGGGCCTCGGGAATGAGCAGTTCTTC.

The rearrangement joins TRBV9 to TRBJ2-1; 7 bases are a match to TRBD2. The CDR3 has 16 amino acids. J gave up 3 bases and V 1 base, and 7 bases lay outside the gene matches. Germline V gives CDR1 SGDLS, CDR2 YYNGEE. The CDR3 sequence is CASSVKYERGYNEQFF. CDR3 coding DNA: TGTGCCAGCAGCGTAAAGTACGAGCGGGGCTACAATGAGCAGTTCTTC.